What follows are 20 T cell receptor beta chains derived from one specimen sequenced in a study of blood T cell repertoires in COVID-19. Sequencing was performed with immunoSEQ multiplex PCR; in TCRdb, only in-frame clones are kept and a portion is missing. The repertoire holds approximately 290,000 clones, with under 85% as singletons. Sequencing input: peripheral blood. The receptors were gathered from a human donor with COVID-19, enrolled during active disease. The donor label of this sample is uncertain.

The genes are TRBV5-1 and TRBJ1-2; the match to TRBD1 covers 12 bases. CDR3 size: 17 residues. Unmatched junction bases numbered 10, after V lost 4 bases and J lost 3 bases. In germline, CDR1 is SGHRS, CDR2 YFSETQ. The CDR3 is CASSPGTGGVPYYGYTF. The CDR3 bases are TGCGCCAGCAGCCCGGGGACAGGGGGCGTTCCGTACTATGGCTACACCTTC.

The chain recombines TRBV24-1 with TRBJ1-4; D is unclear. The CDR3 has 13 amino acids. Per germline, CDR1 KGHDR and CDR2 SFDVKD. Trimming stripped 4 bases from V and 5 bases from J, with 7 bases between. This chain's CDR3 is CATSDRLNEKLFF. The DNA of the CDR3 is TGTGCCACCAGTGACAGGCTCAATGAAAAACTGTTTTTT.

This clone has only one observation. J is TRBJ1-2 and V is TRBV3-1 (or the pseudogene TRBV3-2); 8 nucleotides align to TRBD1. The CDR3 length is 17 residues. Per germline, CDR1 LGHDT and CDR2 YNNKEL (reference sequence). The trim removed 1 base at V and 5 bases at J, leaving 12 bases unmatched. The CDR3 DNA reads as TGTGCCAGCAGCCAAGTGGGATCGACAGGGGAGAGGTATGGCTACACCTTC. Protein product: CASSQVGSTGERYGYTF.

The chain uses TRBV20-1 and TRBJ2-7; TRBD2 matches at 9 bases. Germline CDR1 and CDR2: DFQATT and SNEGSKA (reference sequence). The CDR3 length is 14 residues. Trimming at V came to 3 bases and at J to 2 bases, leaving 5 bases not matched to a gene. CDR3 in DNA: TGCAGTGCTAGTGAGCGGGAGGTCCCCTACGAGCAGTACTTC. It encodes CSASEREVPYEQYF.

V and J are TRBV3-1 (or the pseudogene TRBV3-2) and TRBJ1-4; D is uncertain. V was trimmed by 2 bases and J by 0 bases, leaving 10 bases between them. Germline CDR1 reads LGHDT; CDR2 reads YNNKEL (reference sequence). The CDR3 runs 16 residues. DNA of the CDR3: TGTGCCAGCAGCCAATTTCCGCCAGCAACTAATGAAAAACTGTTTTTT. This translates into CASSQFPPATNEKLFF.

The chain uses TRBV7-6 and TRBJ2-1; 7 bases match TRBD1. The length of the CDR3 is 15 residues. Germline CDR1 and CDR2: SGHVS and FNYEAQ. V shed 3 bases and J 8 bases; nucleotides not matched to a gene: 10. The CDR3 region is CASSFRQGEVDEQFF. Here the CDR3 DNA reads TGTGCCAGCAGCTTCAGACAGGGCGAAGTGGATGAGCAGTTCTTC.

This chain uses TRBV5-1 with TRBJ2-1; TRBD2 agrees at 9 bases. Germline V gene data show CDR1 as SGHRS and CDR2 as YFSETQ. The CDR3 consists of 15 residues. V gave up 1 base and J gave up 8 bases; unmatched junction bases: 7. The CDR3 DNA reads as TGCGCCAGCAGCTTGCAGGCGGGAGGGCCGCATGAGCAGTTCTTC. It encodes CASSLQAGGPHEQFF.

Concerning this clone: Other DNA sequences in the sample encode the same CDR3. The V and J genes are TRBV9 and TRBJ1-2; tentatively, D is TRBD1 (5 bases). The CDR3 runs 11 residues. Germline lookup yields CDR1 SGDLS and CDR2 YYNGEE. Trimming left V 3 bases short and J 7 bases short, with 7 bases between. CDR3 nucleotide sequence: TGTGCCAGCAGCGCCGGGGGTGGCTACACCTTC. It is translated as CASSAGGGYTF.

The gene calls are TRBV29-1 and TRBJ2-3; D not resolved. The CDR3 has 14 residues. CDR1 and CDR2 (germline): SQVTM, ANQGSEA. Trimming took off 2 bases at V and 0 bases at J, with 9 bases between the two ends. CDR3 nucleotides: TGCAGCGTTGAACGTCCCCCTAGCACAGATACGCAGTATTTT. This translates into CSVERPPSTDTQYF.

The genes are TRBV15 and TRBJ2-7, with 9 bases matching TRBD1. Germline V lookup: CDR1 LNHNV, CDR2 YYDKDF (reference sequence). Germline trimming cut 3 bases from V and 9 bases from J; bases unmatched to any gene: 15. The CDR3 is made up of 16 amino acids. The CDR3 DNA reads as TGTGCCACCAGCAGGGGGGGACAGGGCCCCCGGGATTGGCAGTACTTC. This encodes CATSRGGQGPRDWQYF.

The chain couples TRBV6-2 or TRBV6-3 to TRBJ1-1; TRBD1 might be the D (6 bases). This CDR3 spans 15 amino acids. Germline CDR1 is MNHEY and CDR2 is SVGEGT. The V end was cut by 3 bases, the J end by 1 base, with 12 bases between. The CDR3: CASSYFMGANTEAFF. The CDR3 bases are TGTGCCAGCAGTTATTTCATGGGGGCGAACACTGAAGCTTTCTTT.

The DNA of the CDR3 is TGTGCCAGCAGCCAAGACCGCGGAGTCTACAATGAGCAGTTCTTC. Translation: CASSQDRGVYNEQFF. The chain links TRBV14 to TRBJ2-1, with D unresolved. The CDR3 length is 15 residues. Trimming left V 0 bases short and J 3 bases short, with 9 bases between. CDR1 is SGHDN, CDR2 FVKESK, per germline.

This chain's CDR3 is CASSQGQGANTEAFF. In DNA form, the CDR3 reads TGTGCCAGCTCACAGGGACAGGGGGCTAACACTGAAGCTTTCTTT. The chain has TRBV18 and TRBJ1-1; 12 bases align to TRBD1. The CDR3 is made up of 15 amino acids. V lost 4 bases, J lost 2 bases, and 2 bases stayed unmatched. Germline-derived CDR1 and CDR2 are KGHSH and LQKENI.

The gene calls are TRBV11-2 and TRBJ1-5; TRBD1 is a possible D gene (5 bases). Between the trimmed V and J ends, which lost 3 bases and 6 bases, there was a span of 9 bases. Germline V gives CDR1 SGHAT, CDR2 FQNNGV. This CDR3 contains 13 residues. CDR3 amino acids: CASSLQGSQPQHF. CDR3 DNA sequence: TGTGCCAGCAGCTTGCAGGGTAGTCAGCCCCAGCATTTT.

CDR3 amino acids: CASSSLRVGSTEAFF. The CDR3 coding sequence is TGTGCCAGTAGTTCCCTCAGGGTGGGAAGCACTGAAGCTTTCTTT. This rearrangement joins TRBV19 to TRBJ1-1, with D perhaps matching TRBD1 (5 bases). The CDR3 length is 15 residues. Trimming removed 5 bases at V and 4 bases at J, with 17 bases between. The germline CDR1 and CDR2 sequences are LNHDA and SQIVND (reference sequence).

The rearrangement joins TRBV6-6 to TRBJ2-5; 7 bases align to TRBD2. In germline, CDR1 is MNHNY, CDR2 SVGAGI (reference sequence). V gave up 2 bases and J gave up 3 bases; unmatched junction bases: 6. CDR3 length equals 15 residues. The CDR3 DNA reads as TGTGCCAGCAGTTACGGGGGGGTCTCAAAAGAGACCCAGTACTTC. Its translation: CASSYGGVSKETQYF.

The chain joins TRBV7-2 to TRBJ2-1; D ambiguous. The CDR3 has 11 amino acids. Germline V gene sequence: CDR1 SGHTA, CDR2 FQGNSA. The ends were cut back, 5 bases at V and 8 bases at J, with 7 bases in the middle. The CDR3 region is CASSPFHEQFF. The CDR3 coding sequence is TGTGCCAGCAGCCCTTTCCATGAGCAGTTCTTC.

The chain is built from TRBV30 and TRBJ1-5; D call uncertain. Trimming shortened V by 0 bases and J by 0 bases, and 15 bases separated the two germline ends. CDR1 is GTSNPN, CDR2 SVGIG, per germline (reference sequence). The CDR3 runs to 17 residues. This CDR3 is CAWSVLPNSYSNQPQHF. CDR3 DNA: TGTGCCTGGAGTGTACTCCCGAACAGCTATAGCAATCAGCCCCAGCATTTT.

V usage is TRBV10-2 and J usage is TRBJ2-7, with 7 bases identical to TRBD2. Trimming took 4 bases from V and 4 from J; bases not matched to a gene: 19. Germline CDR1 and CDR2: WSHSY and SAAADI. The CDR3 runs 18 residues. CDR3 DNA: TGCGCCAGCAGTGGAGTCTCTTTTAGGGGAGGGGTGACTTACGAGCAGTACTTC. Its protein product is CASSGVSFRGGVTYEQYF.

This chain uses TRBV3-1 (or the pseudogene TRBV3-2) with TRBJ1-2; TRBD1 might be the D (5 bases). V was shortened by 4 bases and J by 5 bases, with 23 bases between the two germline ends. Germline V CDR1 and CDR2: LGHDT, YNNKEL (reference sequence). The CDR3 has 17 residues. CDR3 in DNA: TGTGCCAGCAGCCCCATTTCGTACTCTACAAGGGGTTATGGCTACACCTTC. Protein product: CASSPISYSTRGYGYTF.